This TCR beta chain comes out of a study of spatial heterogeneity in lung cancer. Turning to the study itself: Raw reads contained each unique TCR and UMI combination more than ten times on average. The study's findings and limits: The study found ubiquitous expanded tumor TCRs in blood more at resection than follow-up.

Regarding time point: sample taken at primary tumor resection. Patients with untreated early-stage non-small cell lung cancer, numbering 55 to 80, were the donors. The authors sequenced whole RNA from tumor, nontumor lung or frozen PBMC without sorting. TCRdb re-derived calls from the 5' RACE reads in MiXCR, one entry per CDR3 protein. The data show tens of thousands of distinct CDR3 sequences, approximately 8% seen once. This clonotype was observed at least ten times. Its antigen is currently unknown. Germline CDR1 SGDLS, CDR2 YYNGEE. V dropped 5 bases and J dropped 8 bases, with 16 bases sitting between them. This CDR3 is built from 14 residues.

The source is a male donor with early-stage non-small cell lung cancer. The gene calls are TRBV9 and TRBJ1-4, with D perhaps TRBD1 (5 bases). The sample consisted of PBMCs, taken at surgery. The CDR3 region is CASSREGFYEKLFF. The CDR3 DNA reads as TGTGCCAGCAGTAGGGAGGGGTTTTACGAAAAACTGTTTTTT.